These 23 T cell receptor beta chains share one sample of origin, sequenced in a study of T-cell reconstitution after alpha-beta-depleted transplantation in children. Unique molecular identifiers were built into the TCRbeta library. MiXCR, run by TCRdb on the PCR reads, gives a single entry per CDR3 protein. The data hold about 210,000 distinct CDR3 sequences, with approximately 17% observed a single time. Specimen: PBMCs, mostly from graft donor cells, collected 360 days after TCRalphabeta/CD19-depleted stem cell transplant. These receptor sequences come from a male patient aged 2-9 years who had a stem cell transplant for acute lymphoblastic leukemia, so the T cells may come from the graft donor.

This clonotype was counted between two and nine times. The chain joins TRBV7-2 to TRBJ1-1; 7 bases map to TRBD1. The length of the CDR3 is 14 residues. The junction had 6 bases not matched to a gene; V was cut back by 5 bases and J by 3 bases. Germline CDR1 and CDR2: SGHTA and FQGNSA. CDR3 in amino acids: CASSLQGRDTEAFF. The CDR3 nucleotides read TGTGCCAGCAGCCTACAGGGGAGGGACACTGAAGCTTTCTTT.

This clonotype was counted between two and nine times. V usage is TRBV6-2 or TRBV6-3 and J usage is TRBJ2-4, with 7 nucleotides matching TRBD1. The V segment lost 9 bases and the J segment 2 bases; nucleotides outside the gene matches: 19. The CDR3 runs 18 residues. Germline-derived CDR1 and CDR2 are MNHEY and SVGEGT. CDR3 residues: CASTPGQHLTLSKNIQYF. CDR3 bases: TGTGCCAGTACCCCGGGACAGCACTTGACACTATCCAAAAACATTCAGTACTTC.

This chain uses TRBV27 with TRBJ1-4; D ambiguous. V was cut by 6 bases and J by 8 bases, with 7 bases left in between. The CDR3 runs 11 residues. Germline V gene lookup returns CDR1 MNHEY and CDR2 SMNVEV (reference sequence). CDR3 sequence (DNA): TGTGCCAGCAGACCGGGCGAAAAACTGTTTTTT. Translated: CASRPGEKLFF. The entire variable domain, with the rest obtained from reference TRBV27 and TRBJ1-4, is as follows: EAQVTQNPRYLITVTGKKLTVTCSQNMNHEYMSWYRQDPGLGLRQIYYSMNVEVTDKGDVPEGYKVSRKEKRNFPLILESPSPNQTSLYFCASRPGEKLFFGSGTQLSVL.

The chain couples TRBV12-3 or TRBV12-4 to TRBJ2-3; D may be TRBD2 (5 bases). The V end lost 6 bases, the J end lost 1 base, and 14 bases lay between the germline ends. The CDR3 contains 15 residues. CDR3 amino acids: CASSPNGEGTDTQYF. For the CDR3, the DNA is TGTGCCAGCAGCCCTAACGGGGAAGGCACAGATACGCAGTATTTT.

The chain has TRBV5-1 and TRBJ2-6; 8 nucleotides align to TRBD2. This CDR3 contains 15 residues. The V gene's germline CDR1 is SGHRS and CDR2 YFSETQ. The V gene end was trimmed by 3 bases and the J gene end by 3 bases; junction bases not matched to a gene: 2. The CDR3 spells CASSSGGSGANVLTF. CDR3 DNA sequence: TGCGCCAGCAGCTCGGGGGGGAGTGGGGCCAACGTCCTGACTTTC.

This clonotype occurred a few times. The gene calls are TRBV12-3 or TRBV12-4 and TRBJ2-1, with D tentatively TRBD2 (6 bases). This CDR3 is built from 15 residues. Trimming shortened V by 6 bases and J by 7 bases, and 19 bases separated the two germline ends. The CDR3, as DNA: TGTGCCAGCAGGCAACGGGGGTTGGTAAAAAATGAGCAGTTCTTC. As protein: CASRQRGLVKNEQFF.

The table lists this clonotype with a few counts. This chain joins TRBV21-1 and TRBJ2-1; the table's D call, TRBD2, was not checked against the DNA. TRBV21-1 is tagged as a pseudogene. The CDR3 totals 16 residues. CDR3 in amino acids: CASSKSAYFPPNEQFF. Written as DNA, the CDR3 is TGTGCCAGCAGCAAATCCGCTTATTTCCCTCCGAATGAGCAGTTCTTC.

This clonotype was seen a handful of times. The chain is built from TRBV2 and TRBJ2-3; TRBD2 is a possible D gene (6 bases). The CDR3 has 16 amino acids. Deletions cut 4 bases from V and 4 bases from J, with 18 bases between. The germline V gene encodes CDR1 SNHLY and CDR2 FYNNEI. The CDR3 DNA reads TGTGCCAGCAGTGCAAACCGGGACTCGGGTCCAGATACGCAGTATTTT. The encoded protein is CASSANRDSGPDTQYF.

In its sample, this clonotype was seen a few times. J is TRBJ2-7 and V is TRBV7-2, with D possibly called TRBD1 or TRBD2 (5 bases each). Germline assignment: CDR1 SGHTA and CDR2 FQGNSA. The length of the CDR3 is 13 residues. V was cut by 5 bases and J by 3 bases, with 11 bases left in between. CDR3 region: CASSPTDYYEQYF. CDR3 sequence (DNA): TGTGCCAGCAGCCCGACAGACTACTACGAGCAGTACTTC.

V is TRBV20-1 and J is TRBJ1-1; D is uncertain. This CDR3 has 13 amino acids. Looked up from germline, CDR1 is DFQATT and CDR2 is SNEGSKA (reference sequence). V was cut by 5 bases and J by 6 bases, with 16 bases left in between. CDR3 residues: CSAPARGYAEAFF. The CDR3 DNA reads TGCAGTGCTCCTGCCCGGGGTTATGCTGAAGCTTTCTTT.

The rearrangement joins TRBV20-1 to TRBJ2-3; 8 positions match TRBD2. The CDR3 extends over 17 amino acids. Germline CDR1 is DFQATT and CDR2 is SNEGSKA (reference sequence). V shed 6 bases and J 0 bases; nucleotides not matched to a gene: 14. CDR3 sequence: CSASGTRPKKSTDTQYF. The CDR3, as DNA: TGCAGTGCCTCCGGGACTAGACCAAAAAAAAGCACAGATACGCAGTATTTT.

The J gene is TRBJ2-5, the V gene TRBV6-5, with 8 bases identical to TRBD2. Trimming removed 0 bases from V and 3 bases from J; junction bases left unmatched: 0. This CDR3 has 14 residues. The germline V gene has CDR1 MNHEY and CDR2 SVGAGI. The CDR3 nucleotides read TGTGCCAGCAGTTACTCGGGACTAGAAGAGACCCAGTACTTC. This translates into CASSYSGLEETQYF.

The CDR3 is CASSFSGNTGELFF. CDR3 DNA sequence: TGTGCCAGCAGTTTCTCAGGGAACACCGGGGAGCTGTTTTTT. This chain links TRBV28 with TRBJ2-2; D uncertain. V was shortened by 3 bases and J by 1 base, with 6 bases between the two germline ends. The germline V gene has CDR1 MDHEN and CDR2 SYDVKM. The CDR3 has 14 amino acids.

In its sample, this clonotype was seen a few times. The chain's CDR3 is CASSPDSGSYEQYF. The CDR3 nucleotides are TGTGCCAGCTCACCGGACAGCGGCTCCTACGAGCAGTACTTC. This rearrangement joins TRBV18 to TRBJ2-7; a weak D match, TRBD1 (6 bases). Germline-derived CDR1 and CDR2 are KGHSH and LQKENI. Trimming cost V 3 bases and J 0 bases, with 9 bases left between them. This CDR3 is built from 14 residues.

This clonotype was seen only a few times. The chain combines TRBV19 with TRBJ2-7, with 11 positions matching TRBD1. This CDR3 spans 15 amino acids. Germline CDR1 is LNHDA and CDR2 is SQIVND (reference sequence). J gave up 3 bases and V 3 bases, and 4 bases lay outside the gene matches. The CDR3: CASSMGQGGLYEQYF. The CDR3 region has the DNA TGTGCCAGTAGTATGGGACAGGGGGGACTCTACGAGCAGTACTTC.

There are a few counts of this clonotype. The J gene is TRBJ2-3, the V gene TRBV29-1, with a possible D match to TRBD1 (5 bases). This CDR3 spans 13 amino acids. The germline V gene encodes CDR1 SQVTM and CDR2 ANQGSEA. Trimming pared 1 base from V and 2 bases from J, leaving 7 bases between. The CDR3 region has the DNA TGCAGCGTTGAAGGACAGAACACAGATACGCAGTATTTT. Translating gives CSVEGQNTDTQYF.

This clonotype has more than one count but fewer than ten. The gene calls are TRBV7-2 and TRBJ2-5; 8 nucleotides match TRBD1. CDR3 length: 12 residues. CDR1 is SGHTA, CDR2 FQGNSA, per germline. V shed 10 bases and J 5 bases; nucleotides not matched to a gene: 6. CDR3 region: CAMDRDGETQYF. CDR3 in DNA: TGTGCCATGGACAGGGACGGGGAGACCCAGTACTTC.

This chain uses TRBV11-2 with TRBJ2-7, with 7 bases that match TRBD1. V gave up 0 bases and J gave up 3 bases; unmatched junction bases: 2. The CDR3 is made up of 14 amino acids. Germline CDR1 reads SGHAT; CDR2 reads FQNNGV. In nucleotides, the CDR3 is TGTGCCAGCAGCTTAGAAACAGGGGTCTACGAGCAGTACTTC. Translated, it gives CASSLETGVYEQYF.

The chain is built from TRBV7-8 and TRBJ2-7, with D perhaps TRBD1 or TRBD2 (5 bases each). CDR3 length: 13 amino acids. Germline CDR1 SGHVS, CDR2 FQNEAQ. Deletions cut 5 bases from V and 2 bases from J, with 10 bases between. The CDR3: CASSGGPTYEQYF. The CDR3 DNA follows: TGTGCCAGCAGCGGGGGACCCACCTACGAGCAGTACTTC. Variable domain in full (rest from reference TRBV7-8 and TRBJ2-7): GAGVSQSPRYKVAKRGQDVALRCDPISGHVSLFWYQQALGQGPEFLTYFQNEAQLDKSGLPSDRFFAERPEGSVSTLKIQRTQQEDSAVYLCASSGGPTYEQYFGPGTRLTVT.

This clonotype was recorded a few times. This chain's CDR3 is CASSLGAGDQETQYF. CDR3 DNA sequence: TGTGCCAGCAGCTTGGGGGCGGGGGACCAAGAGACCCAGTACTTC. The chain joins TRBV5-4 to TRBJ2-5; the match to TRBD2 covers 7 bases. CDR3 length: 15 residues. V gave up 0 bases and J gave up 0 bases; unmatched junction bases: 2. Germline CDR1 and CDR2: SGHNT and YYREEE (reference sequence).

The chain combines TRBV18 with TRBJ1-1; the D is unclear. Trimming cost V 2 bases and J 1 base, with 14 bases left between them. There are 16 residues in the CDR3. CDR1 and CDR2 from the germline V gene are KGHSH and LQKENI. The CDR3 region has the DNA TGTGCCAGCTCACCAGGTCCGAATCGAGAGAACACTGAAGCTTTCTTT. Its protein is CASSPGPNRENTEAFF.

This clonotype was counted a few times. The chain has TRBV7-7 and TRBJ2-7; D perhaps matches TRBD2 (5 bases). Trimming left V 2 bases short and J 7 bases short, with 12 bases between. Germline V gene lookup returns CDR1 SSHAT and CDR2 FNYEAQ (reference sequence). The CDR3 consists of 13 residues. CDR3 loop: CASSLMFSDEQYF. The CDR3 DNA follows: TGTGCCAGCAGCTTAATGTTTAGCGATGAGCAGTACTTC.

A few counts support this clonotype. The chain has TRBV11-2 and TRBJ2-7, with D possibly being TRBD2 (6 bases). The germline gives CDR1 SGHAT, CDR2 FQNNGV. Trimming took off 3 bases at V and 3 bases at J, with 18 bases between the two ends. This CDR3 region has 16 residues. The CDR3 protein is CASSFGRGSHHYEQYF. Written as DNA, the CDR3 is TGTGCCAGCAGCTTCGGGCGGGGCAGCCACCACTACGAGCAGTACTTC.